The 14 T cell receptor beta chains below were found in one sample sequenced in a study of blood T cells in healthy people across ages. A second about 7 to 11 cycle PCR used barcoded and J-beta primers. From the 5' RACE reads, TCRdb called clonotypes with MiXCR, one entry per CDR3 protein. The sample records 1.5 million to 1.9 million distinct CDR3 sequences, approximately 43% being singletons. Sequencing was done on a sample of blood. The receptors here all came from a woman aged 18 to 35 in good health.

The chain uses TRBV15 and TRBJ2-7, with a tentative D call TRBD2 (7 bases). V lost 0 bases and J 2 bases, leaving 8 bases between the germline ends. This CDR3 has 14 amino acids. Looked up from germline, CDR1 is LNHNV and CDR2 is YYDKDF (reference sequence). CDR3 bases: TGTGCCACCAGCAGAGAAGGGGGGGCCTACGAGCAGTACTTC. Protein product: CATSREGGAYEQYF.

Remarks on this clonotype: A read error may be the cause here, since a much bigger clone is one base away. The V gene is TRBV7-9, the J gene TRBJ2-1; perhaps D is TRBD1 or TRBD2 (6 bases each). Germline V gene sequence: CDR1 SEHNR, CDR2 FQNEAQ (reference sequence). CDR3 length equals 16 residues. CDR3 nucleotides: TGTGCCGGCAGCTTAGGAGGGGGATTGCCGTACAATGAGCAGTTCTTC. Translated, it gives CAGSLGGGLPYNEQFF. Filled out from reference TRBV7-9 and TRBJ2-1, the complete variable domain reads DTGVSQNPRHKITKRGQNVTFRCDPISEHNRLYWYRQTLGQGPEFLTYFQNEAQLEKSRLLSDRFSAERPKGSFSTLEIQRTEQGDSAMYLCAGSLGGGLPYNEQFFGPGTRLTVL.

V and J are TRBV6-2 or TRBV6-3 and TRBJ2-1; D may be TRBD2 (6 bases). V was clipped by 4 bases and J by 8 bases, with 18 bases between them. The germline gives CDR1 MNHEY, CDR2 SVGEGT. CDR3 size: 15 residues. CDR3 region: CASSCAGPGEYEQFF. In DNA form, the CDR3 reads TGTGCCAGCAGTTGCGCGGGACCCGGGGAGTATGAGCAGTTCTTC.

The CDR3 DNA is TGTGCCACCAGCAGCTACCAAGGGACTACCTACACCAATGAGCAGTTCTTC. This translates into CATSSYQGTTYTNEQFF. The chain joins TRBV15 to TRBJ2-1; 7 bases align to TRBD2. Germline V gives CDR1 LNHNV, CDR2 YYDKDF (reference sequence). V gave up 3 bases and J gave up 6 bases; unmatched junction bases: 14. CDR3 size: 17 residues.

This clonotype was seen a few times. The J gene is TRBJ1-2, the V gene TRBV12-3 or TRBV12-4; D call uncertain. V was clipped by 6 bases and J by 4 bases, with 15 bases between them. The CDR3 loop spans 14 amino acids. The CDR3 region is CASSLVRNTYGYTF. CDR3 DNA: TGTGCCAGCAGCCTTGTCAGGAATACCTATGGCTACACCTTC.

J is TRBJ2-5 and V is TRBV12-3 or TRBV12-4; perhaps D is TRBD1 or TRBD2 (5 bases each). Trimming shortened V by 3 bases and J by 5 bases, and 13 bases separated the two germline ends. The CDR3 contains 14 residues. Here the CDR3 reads CASSFAGASETQYF. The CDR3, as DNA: TGTGCCAGCAGTTTTGCCGGGGCCAGCGAGACCCAGTACTTC.

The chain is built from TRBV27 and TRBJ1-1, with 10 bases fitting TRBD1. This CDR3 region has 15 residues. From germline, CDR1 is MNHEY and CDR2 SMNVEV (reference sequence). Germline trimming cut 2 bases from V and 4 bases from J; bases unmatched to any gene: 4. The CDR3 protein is CASSLLGQGSTEAFF. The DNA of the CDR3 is TGTGCCAGCAGTTTACTGGGACAGGGGTCCACTGAAGCTTTCTTT.

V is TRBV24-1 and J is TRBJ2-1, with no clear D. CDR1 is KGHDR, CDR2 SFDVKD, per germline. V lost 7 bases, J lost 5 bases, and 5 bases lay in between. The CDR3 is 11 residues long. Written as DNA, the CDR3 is TGTGCCACCAGCGTTAACAATGAGCAGTTCTTC. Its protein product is CATSVNNEQFF.

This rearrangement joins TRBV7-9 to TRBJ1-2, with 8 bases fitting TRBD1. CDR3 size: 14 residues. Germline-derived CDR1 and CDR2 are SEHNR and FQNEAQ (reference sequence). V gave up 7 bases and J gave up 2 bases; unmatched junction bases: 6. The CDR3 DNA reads TGTGCCAGCAACGGACAGGGCAACAACTATGGCTACACCTTC. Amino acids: CASNGQGNNYGYTF.

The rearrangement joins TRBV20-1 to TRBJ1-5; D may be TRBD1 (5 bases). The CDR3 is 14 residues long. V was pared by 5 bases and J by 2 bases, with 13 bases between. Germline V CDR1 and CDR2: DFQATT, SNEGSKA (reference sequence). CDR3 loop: CSARRPGGNQPQHF. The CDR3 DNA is TGCAGTGCTCGCCGACCGGGGGGCAATCAGCCCCAGCATTTT.

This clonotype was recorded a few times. CDR3 region: CASSLGYREISANYGYTF. CDR3 bases: TGTGCCAGCAGCTTAGGATACAGGGAGATTAGTGCGAACTATGGCTACACCTTC. This chain joins TRBV7-2 and TRBJ1-2, with D perhaps TRBD1 (6 bases). The CDR3 is 18 residues long. Deletions cut 1 base from V and 2 bases from J, with 20 bases between. Germline assignment: CDR1 SGHTA and CDR2 FQGNSA.

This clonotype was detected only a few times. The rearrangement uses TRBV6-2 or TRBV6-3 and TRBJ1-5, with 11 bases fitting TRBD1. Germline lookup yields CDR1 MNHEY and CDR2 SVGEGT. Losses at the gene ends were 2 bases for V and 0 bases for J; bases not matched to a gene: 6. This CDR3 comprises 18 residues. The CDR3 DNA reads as TGTGCCAGCAGTTACGACGGGACAGGGGGATATAGCAATCAGCCCCAGCATTTT. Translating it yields CASSYDGTGGYSNQPQHF.

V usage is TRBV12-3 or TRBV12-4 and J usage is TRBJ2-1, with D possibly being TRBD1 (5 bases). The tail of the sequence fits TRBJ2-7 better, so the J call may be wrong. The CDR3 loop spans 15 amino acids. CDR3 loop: CASRQQGSIYNEQYF. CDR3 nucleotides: TGTGCCAGCAGACAGCAGGGATCCATTTACAATGAGCAGTACTTC.

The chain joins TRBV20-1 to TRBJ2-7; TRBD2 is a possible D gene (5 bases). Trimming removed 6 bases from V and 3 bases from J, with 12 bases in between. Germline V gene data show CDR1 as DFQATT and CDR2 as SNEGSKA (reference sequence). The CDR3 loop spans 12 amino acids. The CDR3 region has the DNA TGCAGTGCCGCGCTAGAGGGCTACGAGCAGTACTTC. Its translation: CSAALEGYEQYF.